A selection of T cell receptor beta chains follows, all from one sample in a study of blood T cell repertoires in COVID-19. Measured with immunoSEQ multiplex PCR; TCRdb has only the in-frame clones, and not every one. Of some 66,000 clones in the sample, around nine tenths are singletons; the top ten hold around 1.3%. Sequences were obtained from peripheral blood. Source of these receptors: a woman aged 55-69 years with acute or convalescent COVID-19. Each CDR3 is given with its conserved first and last residue. Each record gives: clone size, D gene, V gene, J gene, CDR3 protein, CDR3 DNA. The D gene is left open where the match is weak. Clone size appears in some rows only: once, few, many, or a class for an expanded clone.

NA	NA	TRBV28	TRBJ1-4	CASSLGGASNEKLFF	TGTGCCAGCAGTTTAGGGGGGGCAAGTAATGAAAAACTGTTTTTT
NA	TRBD2	TRBV7-8	TRBJ2-3	CASSLGTSGLTDTQYF	TGTGCCAGCAGCTTAGGGACTAGCGGACTCACAGATACGCAGTATTTT
NA	NA	TRBV11-1	TRBJ2-2	CASSLGSTGELFF	TGTGCCAGCAGCTTAGGTAGCACCGGGGAGCTGTTTTTT
NA	NA	TRBV20-1	TRBJ2-5	CSARRESQYF	TGCAGTGCTAGGCGGGAATCCCAGTACTTC
NA	TRBD1	TRBV6-1	TRBJ1-2	CASSVARSRQGAYGYTF	TGTGCCAGCAGTGTAGCGAGATCCCGACAGGGGGCTTATGGCTACACCTTC
NA	NA	TRBV5-1	TRBJ1-5	CASSFGGNQPQHF	TGCGCCAGCAGCTTCGGGGGAAATCAGCCCCAGCATTTT
NA	TRBD1	TRBV14	TRBJ1-6	CASSAPTGEGSPLHF	TGTGCCAGCAGCGCTCCGACAGGGGAAGGTTCACCCCTCCACTTT
once	NA	TRBV3-1/TRBV3-2	TRBJ2-1	CASSQLAEDEQFF	TGTGCCAGCAGCCAGCTAGCAGAGGATGAGCAGTTCTTC
NA	TRBD1	TRBV7-6	TRBJ1-1	CASSLAARGLNTEAFF	TGTGCCAGCAGCTTAGCTGCAAGGGGGCTGAACACTGAAGCTTTCTTT
NA	NA	TRBV6-5	TRBJ2-3	CASSWPGRDTQYF	TGTGCCAGCAGTTGGCCAGGCCGGGATACGCAGTATTTT
few	NA	TRBV14	TRBJ1-6	CASSQTASGIGSPLHF	TGTGCCAGCAGCCAAACCGCCTCAGGGATCGGATCACCCCTCCACTTT
NA	NA	TRBV6-4	TRBJ1-6	CASSDSRGSPLHF	TGTGCCAGCAGTGACTCCCGGGGATCGCCCCTCCACTTT
NA	TRBD2	TRBV7-9	TRBJ2-1	CASQIAGANEQFF	TGTGCCAGCCAGATAGCGGGGGCCAATGAGCAGTTCTTC
NA	NA	TRBV2	TRBJ1-5	CASRNYVDQPQHF	TGTGCCAGCAGGAACTATGTCGATCAGCCCCAGCATTTT
NA	NA	TRBV7-2	TRBJ1-4	CASSPLRNEKLFF	TGTGCCAGCAGCCCCTTGAGGAATGAAAAACTGTTTTTT
NA	TRBD1	TRBV5-4	TRBJ1-1	CASSLGQGSTEAFF	TGTGCCAGCAGCTTGGGACAGGGGAGTACTGAAGCTTTCTTT
once	NA	TRBV6-1	TRBJ1-4	CASSDFRDIWYATNEKLFF	TGTGCCAGCAGTGATTTCCGGGACATCTGGTATGCAACTAATGAAAAACTGTTTTTT
NA	NA	TRBV7-9	TRBJ2-3	CASSSIQGSTDTQYF	TGTGCCAGCAGCTCGATACAGGGTAGCACAGATACGCAGTATTTT
NA	TRBD1	TRBV4-2	TRBJ2-5	CASSTNRGTQETQYF	TGTGCCAGCAGCACCAACAGGGGAACCCAGGAGACCCAGTACTTC
NA	NA	TRBV21-1	TRBJ2-1	CAILRDRYNEQFF	TGTGCCATTCTCCGGGACAGATACAATGAGCAGTTCTTC
NA	TRBD2	TRBV20-1	TRBJ2-1	CSASLGGTSEFF	TGCAGTGCTAGTTTAGGCGGGACTAGCGAGTTCTTC
NA	NA	TRBV15	TRBJ1-4	CATSRAYSSEKLFF	TGTGCCACCAGCAGAGCTTATTCGAGCGAAAAACTGTTTTTT
few	NA	TRBV15	TRBJ1-1	CAPRVTEAFF	TGTGCCCCGCGGGTGACTGAAGCTTTCTTT
NA	NA	TRBV7-2	TRBJ1-5	CASSLALGGGQPQHF	TGTGCCAGCAGCTTAGCGCTTGGAGGTGGGCAGCCCCAGCATTTT
NA	TRBD1	TRBV27	TRBJ1-4	CASGNRGFGEKLFF	TGTGCCAGCGGGAACAGGGGTTTCGGTGAAAAACTGTTTTTT
NA	TRBD1	TRBV7-2	TRBJ2-1	CASSLVTGTGVGNEQFF	TGTGCCAGCAGCTTAGTGACCGGGACAGGGGTGGGCAATGAGCAGTTCTTC
NA	NA	TRBV15	TRBJ2-2	CATGLAGGTGELFF	TGTGCCACCGGCTTGGCTGGCGGCACCGGGGAGCTGTTTTTT
NA	NA	TRBV5-8	TRBJ1-5	CASSLRRWQNSNQPQHF	TGTGCCAGCAGCTTGAGGAGGTGGCAGAATAGCAATCAGCCCCAGCATTTT
once	TRBD2	TRBV5-1	TRBJ2-3	CASRASSGVTDTQYF	TGCGCCAGCAGAGCTTCTAGCGGGGTCACAGATACGCAGTATTTT
NA	TRBD1	TRBV9	TRBJ1-1	CASSDRDRYTEAFF	TGTGCCAGCAGCGACCGGGACAGGTACACTGAAGCTTTCTTT
NA	TRBD2	TRBV6-2/TRBV6-3	TRBJ2-3	CASSLSTSGRVTDTQYF	TGTGCCAGCAGTTTGTCGACTAGCGGGAGAGTCACAGATACGCAGTATTTT